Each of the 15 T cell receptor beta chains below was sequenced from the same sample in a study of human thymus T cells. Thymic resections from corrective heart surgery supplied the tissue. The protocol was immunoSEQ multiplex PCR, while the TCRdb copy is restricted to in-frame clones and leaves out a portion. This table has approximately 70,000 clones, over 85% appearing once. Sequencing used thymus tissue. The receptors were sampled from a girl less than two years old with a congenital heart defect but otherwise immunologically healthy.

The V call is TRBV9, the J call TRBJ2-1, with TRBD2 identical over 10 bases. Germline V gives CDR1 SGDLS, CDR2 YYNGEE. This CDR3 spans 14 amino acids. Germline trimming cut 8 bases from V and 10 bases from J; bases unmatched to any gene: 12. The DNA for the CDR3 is TGTGCCAGAGCCGGGACTAGCGATGACCGCGAGCAGTTCTTC. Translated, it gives CARAGTSDDREQFF.

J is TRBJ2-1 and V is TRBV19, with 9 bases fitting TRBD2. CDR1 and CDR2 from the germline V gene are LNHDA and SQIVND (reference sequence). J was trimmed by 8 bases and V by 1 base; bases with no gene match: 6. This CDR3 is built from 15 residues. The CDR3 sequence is CASSIVTSGFHEQFF. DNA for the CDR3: TGTGCCAGTAGTATAGTAACTAGCGGGTTCCATGAGCAGTTCTTC. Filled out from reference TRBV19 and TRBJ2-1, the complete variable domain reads DGGITQSPKYLFRKEGQNVTLSCEQNLNHDAMYWYRQDPGQGLRLIYYSQIVNDFQKGDIAEGYSVSREKKESFPLTVTSAQKNPTAFYLCASSIVTSGFHEQFFGPGTRLTVL.

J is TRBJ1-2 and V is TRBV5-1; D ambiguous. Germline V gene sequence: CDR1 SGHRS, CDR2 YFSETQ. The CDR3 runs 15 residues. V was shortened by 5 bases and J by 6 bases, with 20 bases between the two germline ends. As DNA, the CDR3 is TGCGCCAGCAGAGAACCTCCTGGTAGGAGAGATGGCTACACCTTC. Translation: CASREPPGRRDGYTF.

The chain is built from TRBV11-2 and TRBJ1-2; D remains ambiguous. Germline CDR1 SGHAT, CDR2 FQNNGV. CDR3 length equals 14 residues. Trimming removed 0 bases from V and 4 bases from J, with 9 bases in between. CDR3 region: CASSLDPSPYGYTF. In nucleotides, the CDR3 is TGTGCCAGCAGCTTAGATCCGAGCCCCTATGGCTACACCTTC.

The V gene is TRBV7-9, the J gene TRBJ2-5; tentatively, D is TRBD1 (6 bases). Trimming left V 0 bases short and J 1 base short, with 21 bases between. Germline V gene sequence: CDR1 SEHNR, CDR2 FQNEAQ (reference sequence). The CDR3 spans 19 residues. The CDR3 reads CASSLASAGAWRIQETQYF. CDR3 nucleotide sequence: TGTGCCAGCAGCTTAGCCTCCGCAGGGGCATGGCGGATCCAAGAGACCCAGTACTTC.

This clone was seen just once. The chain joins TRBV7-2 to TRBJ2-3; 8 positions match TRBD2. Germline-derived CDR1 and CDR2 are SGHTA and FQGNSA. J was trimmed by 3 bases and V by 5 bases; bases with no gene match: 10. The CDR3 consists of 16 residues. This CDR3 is CASSLPQERETDTQYF. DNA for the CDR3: TGTGCCAGCAGCCTACCCCAGGAGCGGGAGACAGATACGCAGTATTTT.

CDR3 protein: CASTGARVTGELFF. DNA for the CDR3: TGTGCCAGCACCGGGGCAAGGGTCACCGGGGAGCTGTTTTTT. The V and J genes are TRBV2 and TRBJ2-2, with D perhaps matching TRBD1 or TRBD2 (5 bases each). CDR1 SNHLY and CDR2 FYNNEI come from the germline V gene. CDR3 size: 14 residues. The V end was cut by 7 bases, the J end by 4 bases, with 13 bases between.

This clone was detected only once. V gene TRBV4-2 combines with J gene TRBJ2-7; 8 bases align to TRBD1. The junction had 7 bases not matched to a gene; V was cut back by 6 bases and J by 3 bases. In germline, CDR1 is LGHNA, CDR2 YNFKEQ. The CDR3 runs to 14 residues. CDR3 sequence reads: CASSPLDRGYEQYF. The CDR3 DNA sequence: TGTGCCAGCAGTCCTCTCGACAGGGGCTACGAGCAGTACTTC.

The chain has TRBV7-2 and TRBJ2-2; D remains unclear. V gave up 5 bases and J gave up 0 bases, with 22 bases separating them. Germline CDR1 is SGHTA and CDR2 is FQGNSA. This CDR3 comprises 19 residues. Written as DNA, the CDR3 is TGTGCCAGCAGCCGAGAGCGACCGACCTCGAGATCGAACACCGGGGAGCTGTTTTTT. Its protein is CASSRERPTSRSNTGELFF. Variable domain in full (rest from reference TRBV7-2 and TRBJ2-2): GAGVSQSPSNKVTEKGKDVELRCDPISGHTALYWYRQSLGQGLEFLIYFQGNSAPDKSGLPSDRFSAERTGGSVSTLTIQRTQQEDSAVYLCASSRERPTSRSNTGELFFGEGSRLTVL.

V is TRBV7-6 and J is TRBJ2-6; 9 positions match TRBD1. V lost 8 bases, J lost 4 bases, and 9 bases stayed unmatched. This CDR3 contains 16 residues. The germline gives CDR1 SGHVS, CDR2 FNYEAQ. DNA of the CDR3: TGTGCCAGCTCGGGACAGGGTGGGTCCGGGGCCAACGTCCTGACTTTC. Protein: CASSGQGGSGANVLTF.

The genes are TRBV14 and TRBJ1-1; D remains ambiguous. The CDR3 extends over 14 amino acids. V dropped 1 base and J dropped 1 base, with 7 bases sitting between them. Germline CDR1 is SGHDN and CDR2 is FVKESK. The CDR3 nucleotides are TGTGCCAGCAGCCAAGGGCCAGGGAACACTGAAGCTTTCTTT. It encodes CASSQGPGNTEAFF.

CDR3 nucleotides: TGTGCCAGCAGCGAGGGCTGGGGGTTCTATGGCTACACCTTC. Protein sequence: CASSEGWGFYGYTF. The chain joins TRBV5-6 to TRBJ1-2, with D perhaps matching TRBD1 (5 bases). Germline loops: CDR1 SGHDT, CDR2 YYEEEE. This CDR3 is 14 amino acids long. V shed 4 bases and J shed 4 bases, with 14 bases lying between them.

The chain's CDR3 is CASSMRGRKDSSYNEQFF. The CDR3 coding sequence is TGTGCCAGTAGTATGCGGGGCCGAAAAGATAGCTCCTACAATGAGCAGTTCTTC. The rearrangement joins TRBV19 to TRBJ2-1, with a weak D call TRBD2 (6 bases). Germline loops: CDR1 LNHDA, CDR2 SQIVND (reference sequence). V was pared by 3 bases and J by 0 bases, with 18 bases between. The CDR3 loop spans 18 amino acids. The full variable domain, its missing parts supplied by reference TRBV19 and TRBJ2-1, is DGGITQSPKYLFRKEGQNVTLSCEQNLNHDAMYWYRQDPGQGLRLIYYSQIVNDFQKGDIAEGYSVSREKKESFPLTVTSAQKNPTAFYLCASSMRGRKDSSYNEQFFGPGTRLTVL.

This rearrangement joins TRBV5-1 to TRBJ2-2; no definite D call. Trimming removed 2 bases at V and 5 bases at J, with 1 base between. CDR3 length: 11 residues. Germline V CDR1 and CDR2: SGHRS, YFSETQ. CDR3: CASSFTGELFF. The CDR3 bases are TGCGCCAGCAGCTTTACCGGGGAGCTGTTTTTT.

The CDR3 spells CASSPDNEQFF. Written as DNA, the CDR3 is TGTGCCAGCAGCCCGGACAATGAGCAGTTCTTC. V gene TRBV7-2 combines with J gene TRBJ2-1; D is undetermined. Trimming shortened V by 5 bases and J by 5 bases, and 4 bases separated the two germline ends. The germline V gene encodes CDR1 SGHTA and CDR2 FQGNSA. The CDR3 is 11 residues long.